Each of the 20 T cell receptor beta chains below was sequenced from the same sample in a study of blood T cell repertoires in COVID-19. Assay: immunoSEQ multiplex PCR; the TCRdb copy retains only in-frame clones and omits some. The sample lists 90,000 to 120,000 clones, over 60% seen once, with 4% to 5.5% in the top ten. The source material was peripheral blood. These receptors all come from a man between 70 and 80 years old with acute or convalescent COVID-19.

This rearrangement joins TRBV6-4 to TRBJ1-2; TRBD1 might be the D (5 bases). CDR1 is MRHNA, CDR2 SNTAGT, per germline. The CDR3 sequence is 15 residues long. The ends were cut back, 5 bases at V and 4 bases at J, with 17 bases in the middle. CDR3 sequence (DNA): TGTGCCAGCAGTACTACAGGTCCACTTTCCTATGGCTACACCTTC. Translated: CASSTTGPLSYGYTF.

The chain uses TRBV4-1 and TRBJ1-2; weak D call: TRBD1 (6 bases). The CDR3 totals 18 residues. V lost 1 base and J lost 1, with 19 bases in between. From germline, CDR1 is MGHRA and CDR2 YSYEKL. The CDR3 sequence is CASSQGGVDGGLNYGYTF. The CDR3 region has the DNA TGCGCCAGCAGCCAAGGAGGGGTCGACGGGGGGCTTAACTATGGCTACACCTTC.

This chain uses TRBV4-3 with TRBJ1-3; D gene ambiguous. V gave up 1 base and J gave up 8 bases, with 12 bases separating them. This CDR3 has 14 residues. Germline CDR1 and CDR2: LGHNA and YSLEER. The CDR3 DNA sequence: TGCGCCAGCAGCCAAGGGTTCGGCCGGGACACCATATATTTT. Residues: CASSQGFGRDTIYF.

The chain recombines TRBV18 with TRBJ1-4; no firm D call. Germline V gives CDR1 KGHSH, CDR2 LQKENI. This CDR3 has 14 amino acids. Trimming stripped 1 base from V and 5 bases from J, with 8 bases between. The CDR3 spells CASSPRTGNEKLFF. The CDR3, as DNA: TGTGCCAGCTCACCACGGACGGGGAATGAAAAACTGTTTTTT.

This clone has just a few counts. The chain combines TRBV12-5 with TRBJ1-6; D is possibly TRBD1 (6 bases). This CDR3 comprises 14 residues. The V end lost 5 bases, the J end lost 8 bases, and 13 bases lay between the germline ends. CDR1 and CDR2 (germline): LGHNT, FRNRAP. The DNA for the CDR3 is TGTGCTAGTGGTGACTGGAAGGGGGATTCACCCCTCCACTTT. Residues: CASGDWKGDSPLHF.

The V call is TRBV19, the J call TRBJ2-2, with 7 bases fitting TRBD1. The CDR3 consists of 15 residues. Trimming cost V 5 bases and J 4 bases; bases outside gene matches: 7. Per the germline V gene, CDR1 is LNHDA and CDR2 is SQIVND (reference sequence). CDR3 residues: CASSLRTGATGELFF. Here the CDR3 DNA reads TGTGCCAGTAGTCTTAGGACAGGCGCCACCGGGGAGCTGTTTTTT.

In DNA, the CDR3 is TGTGCCAGCTCACGGCGGTCGGGAGCCGAGCAGTACTTC. Protein: CASSRRSGAEQYF. The V gene is TRBV18, the J gene TRBJ2-7; TRBD2 might be the D (6 bases). The CDR3 runs to 13 residues. Germline assignment: CDR1 KGHSH and CDR2 LQKENI. Trimming took off 4 bases at V and 6 bases at J, with 13 bases between the two ends.

The chain combines TRBV12-3 or TRBV12-4 with TRBJ1-2, with a tentative D call TRBD1 (5 bases). The CDR3 totals 13 residues. Trimming took 6 bases from V and 6 from J, leaving 14 bases between them. CDR3 in amino acids: CASSPDRTNGYTF. The CDR3 coding sequence is TGTGCCAGCAGCCCCGACAGAACCAATGGCTACACCTTC.

CDR3 region: CASRDRGGTEAFF. As DNA, the CDR3 is TGCGCCAGCAGGGACAGGGGAGGCACTGAAGCTTTCTTT. The V and J genes are TRBV10-1 and TRBJ1-1; 9 bases map to TRBD1. V gave up 6 bases and J gave up 4 bases; unmatched junction bases: 3. There are 13 residues in the CDR3. The germline gives CDR1 WNHNN, CDR2 SYGVQD (reference sequence).

Details on this clone: The sample holds other DNA sequences that translate to the same CDR3. The V and J genes are TRBV7-8 and TRBJ1-4; D is unresolved. CDR1 and CDR2 (germline): SGHVS, FQNEAQ. Trimming removed 1 base at V and 8 bases at J, with 5 bases between. This CDR3 is built from 12 residues. The CDR3 sequence: CASSLGGEKLFF. The CDR3 DNA follows: TGTGCCAGCAGCTTAGGCGGGGAAAAACTGTTTTTT.

The gene calls are TRBV18 and TRBJ1-6; a weak D match, TRBD1 (5 bases). V lost 5 bases and J 5 bases, leaving 16 bases between the germline ends. CDR1 and CDR2 from the germline V gene are KGHSH and LQKENI. CDR3 length: 16 residues. The CDR3 spells CASSVIQGGDNSPLHF. In DNA form, the CDR3 reads TGTGCCAGCTCAGTCATCCAGGGTGGGGATAATTCACCCCTCCACTTT.

CDR3 sequence (DNA): TGTGCCAGCAGCCTGTGGACTAGCGGGGGTGGGGAGACAGATACGCAGTATTTT. Translating gives CASSLWTSGGGETDTQYF. The V gene is TRBV7-6, the J gene TRBJ2-3; 13 nucleotides agree with TRBD2. The CDR3 consists of 18 residues. Germline loops: CDR1 SGHVS, CDR2 FNYEAQ. Trimming at V came to 5 bases and at J to 3 bases, leaving 11 bases not matched to a gene.

The chain uses TRBV16 and TRBJ2-7; 9 nucleotides line up with TRBD2. The germline V gene has CDR1 KGHSY and CDR2 FQNENV. Trimming removed 6 bases from V and 8 bases from J; junction bases left unmatched: 11. The CDR3 runs 14 residues. As DNA, the CDR3 is TGTGCCAGCAGTTCTCGCGGGGGGGCCGCGAAGCAGTACTTC. Protein sequence: CASSSRGGAAKQYF.

The chain uses TRBV7-2 and TRBJ2-6; 8 positions agree with TRBD1. Germline V gene lookup returns CDR1 SGHTA and CDR2 FQGNSA. The CDR3 has 17 amino acids. Trimming cost V 0 bases and J 2 bases; bases outside gene matches: 3. This CDR3 is CASSLAQGVAGANVLTF. The CDR3 DNA reads TGTGCCAGCAGCTTAGCACAGGGGGTAGCTGGGGCCAACGTCCTGACTTTC.

This rearrangement joins TRBV3-1 (or the pseudogene TRBV3-2) to TRBJ2-1, with a possible D match to TRBD1 (7 bases). V was pared by 8 bases and J by 8 bases, with 16 bases between. In germline, CDR1 is LGHDT, CDR2 YNNKEL (reference sequence). The CDR3 consists of 13 residues. The CDR3 DNA reads TGTGCCAGCGGCGGAGGGGGCGGGTATGAGCAGTTCTTC. As protein: CASGGGGGYEQFF.

The chain uses TRBV6-4 and TRBJ1-2; the match to TRBD1 covers 9 bases. Trimming removed 6 bases from V and 6 bases from J; junction bases left unmatched: 11. The CDR3 totals 15 residues. CDR1 is MRHNA, CDR2 SNTAGT, per germline. CDR3 protein: CASSLETGGIHGYTF. The DNA of the CDR3 is TGTGCCAGCAGCCTAGAGACAGGGGGTATCCATGGCTACACCTTC.

The rearrangement links TRBV25-1 to TRBJ1-2; unclear D gene. CDR1 MGHDK and CDR2 SYGVNS come from the germline V gene. The germline V and J ends were trimmed by 2 bases and 4 bases, with 5 bases remaining between them. The CDR3 runs to 12 residues. CDR3: CASSEGGYGYTF. The CDR3 bases are TGTGCCAGCAGTGAAGGAGGCTATGGCTACACCTTC.

The V and J genes are TRBV19 and TRBJ2-1; 7 bases match TRBD1. The germline V gene encodes CDR1 LNHDA and CDR2 SQIVND (reference sequence). Trimming took 5 bases from V and 7 from J; bases not matched to a gene: 11. This CDR3 region has 15 residues. The CDR3 sequence: CASSPRQGSGNEQFF. In DNA, the CDR3 is TGTGCCAGTAGTCCCAGACAGGGCAGTGGTAATGAGCAGTTCTTC.

The chain joins TRBV5-6 to TRBJ1-6, with 8 bases identical to TRBD1. Germline lookup yields CDR1 SGHDT and CDR2 YYEEEE. This CDR3 region has 16 residues. The J segment lost 4 bases and the V segment lost 0 bases, leaving 3 bases of the junction unmatched. The CDR3 reads CASSLGGTGYNSPLHF. The CDR3 bases are TGTGCCAGCAGCTTGGGGGGGACAGGTTATAATTCACCCCTCCACTTT.

This clone came up once. The CDR3 DNA sequence: TGTGCCAGCAGCCCAGGGGCCGAACGCACCATATATTTT. Its translation: CASSPGAERTIYF. This rearrangement joins TRBV7-6 to TRBJ1-3, with D perhaps TRBD1 (6 bases). Germline values: CDR1 SGHVS, CDR2 FNYEAQ. The CDR3 consists of 13 residues. V was cut by 5 bases and J by 9 bases, with 14 bases left in between.